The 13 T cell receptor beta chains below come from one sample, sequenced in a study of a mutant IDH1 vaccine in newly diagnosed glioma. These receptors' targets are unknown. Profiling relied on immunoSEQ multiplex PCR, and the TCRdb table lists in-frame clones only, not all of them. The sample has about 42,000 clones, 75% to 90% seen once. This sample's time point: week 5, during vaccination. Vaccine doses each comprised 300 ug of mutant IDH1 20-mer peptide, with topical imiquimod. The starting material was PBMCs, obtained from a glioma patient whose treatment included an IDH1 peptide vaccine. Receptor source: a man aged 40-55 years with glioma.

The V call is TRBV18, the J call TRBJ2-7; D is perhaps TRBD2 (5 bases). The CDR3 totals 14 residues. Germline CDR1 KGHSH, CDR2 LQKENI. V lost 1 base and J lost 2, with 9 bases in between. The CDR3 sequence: CASSPLDGTYEQYF. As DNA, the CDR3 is TGTGCCAGCTCACCACTTGACGGGACCTACGAGCAGTACTTC. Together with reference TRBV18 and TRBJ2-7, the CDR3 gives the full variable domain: NAGVMQNPRHLVRRRGQEARLRCSPMKGHSHVYWYRQLPEEGLKFMVYLQKENIIDESGMPKERFSAEFPKEGPSILRIQQVVRGDSAAYFCASSPLDGTYEQYFGPGTRLTVT.

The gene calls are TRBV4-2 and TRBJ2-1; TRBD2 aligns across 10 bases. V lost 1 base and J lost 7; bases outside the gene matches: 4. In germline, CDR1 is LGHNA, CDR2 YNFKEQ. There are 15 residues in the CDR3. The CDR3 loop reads CASSQGSGRGNEQFF. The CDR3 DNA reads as TGTGCCAGCAGCCAAGGCAGCGGGAGGGGAAATGAGCAGTTCTTC.

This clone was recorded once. CDR3 region: CASRPAGGYGYTF. CDR3 nucleotide sequence: TGTGCCAGCAGACCCGCAGGGGGCTATGGCTACACCTTC. The chain combines TRBV6-5 with TRBJ1-2; 7 bases agree with TRBD1. V lost 6 bases and J lost 4; bases outside the gene matches: 5. The CDR3 contains 13 residues. Germline lookup yields CDR1 MNHEY and CDR2 SVGAGI.

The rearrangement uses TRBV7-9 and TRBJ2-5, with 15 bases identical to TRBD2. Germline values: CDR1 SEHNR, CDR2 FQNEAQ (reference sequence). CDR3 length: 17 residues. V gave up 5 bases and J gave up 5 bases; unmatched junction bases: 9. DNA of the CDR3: TGTGCCAGCAGCCCAAGGACTAGCGGGAGGGCCGGGGAGACCCAGTACTTC. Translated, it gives CASSPRTSGRAGETQYF.

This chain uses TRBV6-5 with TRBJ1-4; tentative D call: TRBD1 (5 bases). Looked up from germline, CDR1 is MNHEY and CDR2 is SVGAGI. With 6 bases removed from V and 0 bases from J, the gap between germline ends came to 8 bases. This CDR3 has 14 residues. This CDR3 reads CASSPTATNEKLFF. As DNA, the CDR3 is TGTGCCAGCAGCCCGACAGCAACTAATGAAAAACTGTTTTTT.

CDR3 bases: TGTGCCAGCAGCTTGAATCCGACAGGATACTCTAGCACAGATACGCAGTATTTT. Translated, it gives CASSLNPTGYSSTDTQYF. V gene TRBV7-2 combines with J gene TRBJ2-3; D perhaps matches TRBD1 (6 bases). Germline V CDR1 and CDR2: SGHTA, FQGNSA. This CDR3 region has 18 residues. The germline V and J ends were trimmed by 3 bases and 0 bases, with 19 bases remaining between them.

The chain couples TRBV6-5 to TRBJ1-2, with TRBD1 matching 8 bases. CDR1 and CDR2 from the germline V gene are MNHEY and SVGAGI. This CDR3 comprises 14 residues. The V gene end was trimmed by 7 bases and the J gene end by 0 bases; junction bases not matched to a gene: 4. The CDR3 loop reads CASNRQGSNYGYTF. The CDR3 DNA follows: TGTGCCAGCAACAGACAGGGGTCTAACTATGGCTACACCTTC.

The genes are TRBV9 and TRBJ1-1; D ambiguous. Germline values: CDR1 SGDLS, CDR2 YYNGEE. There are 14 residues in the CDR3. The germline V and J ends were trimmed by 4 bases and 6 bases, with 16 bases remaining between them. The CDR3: CASSSNVLKAEAFF. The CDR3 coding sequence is TGTGCCAGCAGCTCAAACGTCTTAAAAGCTGAAGCTTTCTTT.

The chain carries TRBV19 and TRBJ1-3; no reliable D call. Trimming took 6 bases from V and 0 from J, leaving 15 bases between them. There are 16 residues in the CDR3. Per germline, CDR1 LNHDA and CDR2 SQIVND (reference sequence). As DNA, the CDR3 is TGTGCCAGTAGCGGATCGGCTGCTACCTCTGGAAACACCATATATTTT. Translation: CASSGSAATSGNTIYF.

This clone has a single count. CDR3 nucleotide sequence: TGTGCCAGCTCAATCGGGACTAGCGGGTTCCCCGGGTACTTC. This codes for CASSIGTSGFPGYF. V and J are TRBV18 and TRBJ2-7, with TRBD2 matching 12 bases. Trimming at V came to 5 bases and at J to 12 bases, leaving 11 bases not matched to a gene. CDR3 length equals 14 residues. In germline, CDR1 is KGHSH, CDR2 LQKENI.

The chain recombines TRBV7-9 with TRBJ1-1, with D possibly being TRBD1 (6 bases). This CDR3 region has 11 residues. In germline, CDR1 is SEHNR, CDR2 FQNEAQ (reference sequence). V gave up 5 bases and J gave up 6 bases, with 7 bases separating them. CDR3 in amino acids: CASSRTAEAFF. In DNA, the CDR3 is TGTGCCAGCAGCCGGACAGCTGAAGCTTTCTTT.

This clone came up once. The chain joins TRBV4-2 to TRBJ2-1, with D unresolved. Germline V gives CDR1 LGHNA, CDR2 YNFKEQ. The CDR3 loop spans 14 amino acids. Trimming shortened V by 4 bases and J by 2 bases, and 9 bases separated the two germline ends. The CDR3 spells CASSLRATYNEQFF. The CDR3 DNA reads TGTGCCAGCAGCCTCCGGGCCACCTACAATGAGCAGTTCTTC.

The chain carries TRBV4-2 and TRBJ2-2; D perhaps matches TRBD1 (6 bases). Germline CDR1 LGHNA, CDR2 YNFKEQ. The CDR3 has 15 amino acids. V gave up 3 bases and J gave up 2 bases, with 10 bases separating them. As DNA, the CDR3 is TGTGCCAGCAGCCAGAAGACAGGTAACACCGGGGAGCTGTTTTTT. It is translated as CASSQKTGNTGELFF.